What follows are 5 T cell receptor beta chains derived from one specimen sequenced in a study of T-cell memory formation after mild COVID-19. TCRdb redid the calling of the 5' RACE reads with MiXCR, one entry per CDR3 protein. Of 75,000 to 95,000 distinct CDR3 sequences listed, about 15% are singletons. The sample was PBMCs or a T cell subset sorted from them (not recorded which). Source of these receptors: a young man who had mild COVID-19 (a few samples of this study predate the infection). Cell type and time point are not known.

This clonotype was seen many times. The rearrangement joins TRBV29-1 to TRBJ1-6; TRBD1 agrees at 12 bases. The CDR3 is 16 amino acids. From germline, CDR1 is SQVTM and CDR2 ANQGSEA. CDR3 in amino acids: CRAGTGGISYNSPLHF. DNA for the CDR3: TGCAGGGCCGGGACAGGGGGCATCTCCTATAATTCACCCCTCCACTTT. The full variable domain, in which reference TRBV29-1 and TRBJ1-6 provide the parts outside the CDR3, is SAVISQKPSRDICQRGTSLTIQCQVDSQVTMMFWYRQQPGQSLTLIATANQGSEATYESGFVIDKFPISRPNLTFSTLTVSNMSPEDSSIYLCRAGTGGISYNSPLHFGNGTRLTVT.

The J gene is TRBJ1-1, the V gene TRBV7-8; 8 bases fit TRBD1. The CDR3 is 16 amino acids. Trimming removed 4 bases from V and 1 base from J; junction bases left unmatched: 8. Germline V gives CDR1 SGHVS, CDR2 FQNEAQ. The CDR3 is CASSSRDRWANTEAFF. CDR3 nucleotides: TGTGCCAGCAGCTCGCGGGACAGGTGGGCGAACACTGAAGCTTTCTTT.

The chain combines TRBV20-1 with TRBJ2-5; D is uncertain. In germline, CDR1 is DFQATT, CDR2 SNEGSKA (reference sequence). The CDR3 length is 14 residues. V dropped 0 bases and J dropped 5 bases, with 13 bases sitting between them. As DNA, the CDR3 is TGCAGTGCTAGAGATATACGGTCCGAGGAGACCCAGTACTTC. This gives the protein CSARDIRSEETQYF.

With respect to this clonotype: The junction and the germline gene differ at one end; a read error may be behind it. This chain uses TRBV7-9 with TRBJ2-5, with a weak D call TRBD2 (5 bases). CDR3 length: 13 amino acids. The germline V gene encodes CDR1 SEHNR and CDR2 FQNEAQ (reference sequence). CDR3 nucleotide sequence: TGTGCCAGCAGCTTAGAGGCACCTCAAGCGGTGCGCTTC. Translated, it gives CASSLEAPQAVRF.

This clonotype showed up just a few times. The rearrangement joins TRBV4-2 to TRBJ1-2, with a weak D call TRBD1 (6 bases). CDR1 is LGHNA and CDR2 is YNFKEQ in the germline V gene. There are 16 residues in the CDR3. V was cut by 5 bases and J by 4 bases, with 20 bases left in between. As DNA, the CDR3 is TGTGCCAGCAGCTACGATCACAGGGCCGATCTCTATGGCTACACCTTC. It is translated as CASSYDHRADLYGYTF.